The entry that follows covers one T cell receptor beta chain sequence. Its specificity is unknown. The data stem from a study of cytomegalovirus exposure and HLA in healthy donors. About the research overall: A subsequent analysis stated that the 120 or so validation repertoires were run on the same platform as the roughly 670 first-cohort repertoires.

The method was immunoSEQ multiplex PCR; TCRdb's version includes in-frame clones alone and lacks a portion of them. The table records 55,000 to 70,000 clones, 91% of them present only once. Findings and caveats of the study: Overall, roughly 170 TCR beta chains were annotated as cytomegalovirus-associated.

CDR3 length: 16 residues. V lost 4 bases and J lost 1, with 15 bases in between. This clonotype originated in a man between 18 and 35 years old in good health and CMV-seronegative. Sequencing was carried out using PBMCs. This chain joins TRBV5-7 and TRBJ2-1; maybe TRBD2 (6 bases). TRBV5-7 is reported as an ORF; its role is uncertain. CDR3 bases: TGTGCCAGCAGCCCTTCCCTCGGACTATCCTACAATGAGCAGTTCTTC. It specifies CASSPSLGLSYNEQFF.